This T cell receptor (beta chain) was retrieved from a study of graft-versus-host responses after intestinal transplantation. Study overall: All recipients were transplanted with multivisceral, liver-intestinal, or isolated intestinal grafts. Whole-study results and caveats: In patients with graft-donor T cell macrochimerism, allograft graft-versus-host to host-versus-graft clonal ratios were high. Detection of GvH clones occurred in recipient marrow, and some had their first appearance in ileum or blood.

The germline V and J ends were trimmed by 4 bases and 2 bases, with 12 bases remaining between them. The CDR3 consists of 14 residues. The germline V gene encodes CDR1 MGHRA and CDR2 YSYEKL. Produced via immunoSEQ multiplex PCR; TCRdb's table is partial and in-frame only. The repertoire has about 20,000 clones, around nine tenths of them found once; the top ten carry about half. The study took post-transplant bone marrow from the posterior iliac crest or another site. Concerning this clone itself: Its antigen is unidentified.

This specimen consisted of bone marrow, obtained approximately 130 days after transplant. V usage is TRBV4-1 and J usage is TRBJ2-7, with a weak D call TRBD1 (6 bases). This TCR derives from a human patient who received an intestinal transplant, so some T cells may come from the graft donor. Written as DNA, the CDR3 is TGCGCCAGCAGCCCCGGGACACTAACCTACGAGCAGTACTTC. Translation: CASSPGTLTYEQYF.